The 14 T cell receptor beta chains below were found in one sample sequenced in a study of response to subunit inactivated influenza vaccine. TCRdb re-derived calls from the RT-PCR reads in MiXCR, one entry per CDR3 protein. The sample includes more than 150,000 distinct CDR3 sequences, approximately 12% of them seen just once. The specimen comprised CD8+ T cells sorted from PBMCs, sampled around 25 months after vaccination. The source of these receptors is a man between 50 and 75 years old who received an inactivated influenza vaccine.

This clonotype has ten or more counts. The CDR3 region is CASSQVSGSSYEQYF. Written as DNA, the CDR3 is TGCGCCAGCAGCCAGGTTAGCGGGAGCTCCTACGAGCAGTACTTC. The chain links TRBV4-3 to TRBJ2-7, with 9 bases lining up with TRBD2. The germline gives CDR1 LGHNA, CDR2 YSLEER. Trimming at V came to 3 bases and at J to 0 bases, leaving 3 bases not matched to a gene. The CDR3 contains 15 residues.

J is TRBJ2-7 and V is TRBV2; D call uncertain. Trimming removed 1 base at V and 2 bases at J, with 6 bases between. The CDR3 runs to 13 residues. Germline V gene lookup returns CDR1 SNHLY and CDR2 FYNNEI. CDR3 sequence reads: CASSEGTAYEQYF. The CDR3 DNA reads TGTGCCAGCAGTGAAGGAACAGCCTACGAGCAGTACTTC.

The J gene is TRBJ1-1, the V gene TRBV4-2; D gene uncertain. The germline gives CDR1 LGHNA, CDR2 YNFKEQ. V was trimmed by 0 bases and J by 5 bases, leaving 13 bases between them. The CDR3 sequence is 15 residues long. CDR3 residues: CASSQDDGVGTEAFF. For the CDR3, the DNA is TGTGCCAGCAGCCAAGATGATGGGGTAGGGACTGAAGCTTTCTTT.

The chain is built from TRBV6-6 and TRBJ2-1; 7 positions match TRBD2. This CDR3 comprises 13 residues. Germline CDR1 reads MNHNY; CDR2 reads SVGAGI (reference sequence). The V gene end was trimmed by 7 bases and the J gene end by 5 bases; junction bases not matched to a gene: 5. CDR3 in amino acids: CASTWDYNNEQFF. The CDR3 coding sequence is TGTGCCAGCACCTGGGACTATAACAATGAGCAGTTCTTC.

This clonotype was detected a few times. The chain recombines TRBV4-3 with TRBJ2-7; D possibly corresponds to TRBD1 (5 bases). Germline CDR1 and CDR2: LGHNA and YSLEER. The CDR3 has 14 residues. Trimming stripped 5 bases from V and 3 bases from J, with 14 bases between. Written as DNA, the CDR3 is TGCGCCAGCAGCAGAACAGGAATGTACTACGAGCAGTACTTC. This translates into CASSRTGMYYEQYF.

The rearrangement uses TRBV28 and TRBJ2-3, with D maybe TRBD1 (5 bases). V lost 2 bases, J lost 4 bases, and 13 bases lay in between. The CDR3 is 15 residues long. Germline CDR1 MDHEN, CDR2 SYDVKM. This CDR3 is CASSLPTQGPDTQYF. CDR3 bases: TGTGCCAGCAGTTTACCAACTCAGGGCCCAGATACGCAGTATTTT.

In this sample, this clonotype turned up a few times. This chain connects TRBV20-1 to TRBJ2-3; D possibly uses TRBD1 or TRBD2 (5 bases each). This CDR3 region has 17 residues. The V end lost 6 bases, the J end lost 4 bases, and 26 bases lay between the germline ends. The germline CDR1 and CDR2 sequences are DFQATT and SNEGSKA (reference sequence). This CDR3 reads CSAVSLPGPTSSDTQYF. Written as DNA, the CDR3 is TGCAGTGCGGTGTCTTTACCGGGACCCACTTCGTCAGATACGCAGTATTTT.

This clonotype was detected only a few times. The chain couples TRBV5-5 to TRBJ2-7; perhaps TRBD1 as D (5 bases). The CDR3 runs 15 residues. Germline V gene lookup returns CDR1 SGHKS and CDR2 YYEKEE (reference sequence). Trimming cost V 3 bases and J 3 bases, with 16 bases left between them. The CDR3 protein is CASSYLDNGGYEQYF. The CDR3 DNA is TGTGCCAGCAGCTACCTGGACAACGGTGGCTACGAGCAGTACTTC.

The J gene is TRBJ2-1, the V gene TRBV27; possible D gene TRBD1, 6 bases. Trimming left V 6 bases short and J 0 bases short, with 12 bases between. CDR1 and CDR2 (germline): MNHEY, SMNVEV (reference sequence). CDR3 length: 15 amino acids. The DNA for the CDR3 is TGTGCCAGCAGCCCCGTACAGGGCTCCTACAATGAGCAGTTCTTC. This encodes CASSPVQGSYNEQFF.

This clonotype was picked up a small number of times. V and J are TRBV28 and TRBJ2-7; 7 nucleotides agree with TRBD1. Germline V gives CDR1 MDHEN, CDR2 SYDVKM. Trimming removed 7 bases from V and 4 bases from J; junction bases left unmatched: 10. CDR3 size: 14 residues. The CDR3, as DNA: TGTGCCAGCACCCGGGACAGAGCCTTATACGAGCAGTACTTC. It yields the protein CASTRDRALYEQYF.

This chain links TRBV10-1 with TRBJ2-1; TRBD1 is a possible D gene (6 bases). V lost 0 bases and J lost 10, with 7 bases in between. This CDR3 is built from 12 residues. Germline CDR1 reads WNHNN; CDR2 reads SYGVQD (reference sequence). The CDR3 nucleotides are TGCGCCAGCAGTGAGTCGGGACAAGAGCAGTTCTTC. Translating gives CASSESGQEQFF.

The rearrangement uses TRBV20-1 and TRBJ2-3; D is possibly TRBD1 (5 bases). V was shortened by 7 bases and J by 3 bases, with 17 bases between the two germline ends. The CDR3 has 14 residues. The germline V gene encodes CDR1 DFQATT and CDR2 SNEGSKA (reference sequence). The CDR3 DNA reads TGCAGTGTGTCTGACCCGGCAGGGACAGATACGCAGTATTTT. Its translation is CSVSDPAGTDTQYF.

V usage is TRBV7-9 and J usage is TRBJ2-7; tentative D call: TRBD2 (5 bases). V was clipped by 5 bases and J by 1 base, with 9 bases between them. CDR3 length: 13 residues. Germline CDR1 SEHNR, CDR2 FQNEAQ (reference sequence). CDR3 sequence (DNA): TGTGCCAGCAGCGTCGAGGGTTCCTACGAGCAGTACTTC. Protein sequence: CASSVEGSYEQYF.

This chain uses TRBV7-8 with TRBJ2-3; D possibly corresponds to TRBD2 (6 bases). The CDR3 is made up of 18 amino acids. The V gene's germline CDR1 is SGHVS and CDR2 FQNEAQ. V lost 2 bases and J 2 bases, leaving 20 bases between the germline ends. CDR3 sequence reads: CASSLFPPVGGNTDTQYF. Written as DNA, the CDR3 is TGTGCCAGCAGCTTATTTCCCCCCGTTGGCGGGAACACAGATACGCAGTATTTT.